The TCR beta chain under discussion was sequenced for a study of cytomegalovirus exposure and HLA in healthy donors. Both 60 Vbeta primers and 13 Jbeta primers went into the PCR. Authors' methods: In a later analysis, tens of millions of unique TCR beta chains included roughly 11 million shared by two or more donors. Assay: immunoSEQ multiplex PCR; the TCRdb copy retains only in-frame clones and omits some. The D gene and trimming were derived from the DNA, and the V and J assignments and clone size from that table. This table has about 160,000 clones, 82% appearing once. This clone was counted a single time. Its antigen is still unknown. Regarding the study as a whole: Later, an analysis showed that TCR beta chains associated with HLA were more clonally expanded than others that were equally common.

Unmatched junction bases numbered 8, after V lost 2 bases and J lost 7 bases. From germline, CDR1 is SGHTA and CDR2 FQGNSA. The CDR3 has 16 amino acids. V is TRBV7-2 and J is TRBJ2-2, with 9 positions matching TRBD2. Input material: PBMCs. This TCR was sampled from a girl aged 5 to 17 in good health and CMV-seropositive. This CDR3 is CASSLFAGGNGGELFF. For the CDR3, the DNA is TGTGCCAGCAGCTTATTCGCGGGAGGGAACGGCGGGGAGCTGTTTTTT.